The 10 T cell receptor beta chains below come from one sample, sequenced in a study of blood T cell repertoires in COVID-19. Assay: immunoSEQ multiplex PCR; the TCRdb copy retains only in-frame clones and omits some. The table has 230,000 or so clones, around 83% seen once; the top ten hold approximately 2.3%. The sequencing input was peripheral blood. These receptors all stem from a man in his forties who had recovered from COVID-19.

The chain combines TRBV5-1 with TRBJ1-2; 10 bases are a match to TRBD1. V lost 4 bases to trimming and J lost 2 bases; unmatched junction nucleotides: 5. Germline CDR1 is SGHRS and CDR2 is YFSETQ. The CDR3 is 15 amino acids. The CDR3 loop is CASSGLGQGNYGYTF. CDR3 sequence (DNA): TGCGCCAGCAGCGGACTGGGACAGGGGAACTATGGCTACACCTTC. The variable domain in full, completed from reference TRBV5-1 and TRBJ1-2, reads KAGVTQTPRYLIKTRGQQVTLSCSPISGHRSVSWYQQTPGQGLQFLFEYFSETQRNKGNFPGRFSGRQFSNSRSEMNVSTLELGDSALYLCASSGLGQGNYGYTFGSGTRLTVV.

The V call is TRBV29-1, the J call TRBJ1-2; the match to TRBD1 covers 8 bases. This CDR3 is 14 amino acids long. CDR1 and CDR2 (germline): SQVTM, ANQGSEA. The CDR3 protein is CSGGQGNTNYGYTF. The DNA of the CDR3 is TGCAGTGGTGGACAGGGTAATACTAACTATGGCTACACCTTC.

The chain uses TRBV11-2 and TRBJ2-7; D is undetermined. V lost 3 bases, J lost 0 bases, and 6 bases lay in between. The CDR3 loop spans 13 amino acids. Germline V gives CDR1 SGHAT, CDR2 FQNNGV. The CDR3 is CASSLVSSYEQYF. In DNA, the CDR3 is TGTGCCAGCAGCTTGGTCAGCTCCTACGAGCAGTACTTC.

V is TRBV5-8 and J is TRBJ2-1; the D gene is possibly TRBD2 (6 bases). The germline V and J ends were trimmed by 4 bases and 2 bases, with 16 bases remaining between them. There are 16 residues in the CDR3. CDR1 is SGHTS, CDR2 YDEGEE, per germline. DNA of the CDR3: TGTGCCAGCAGCACCCGGGGGACGGGGACCTACAATGAGCAGTTCTTC. The encoded protein is CASSTRGTGTYNEQFF.

This clone was recorded only once. This sequence joins TRBV7-9 and TRBJ2-7; D is perhaps TRBD2 (6 bases). The CDR3 totals 15 residues. Germline CDR1 is SEHNR and CDR2 is FQNEAQ (reference sequence). Trimming removed 5 bases at V and 5 bases at J, with 19 bases between. The CDR3 nucleotides are TGTGCCAGCAGCCGGGACTTTACTAGTAACCACGAGCAGTACTTC. Residues: CASSRDFTSNHEQYF.

The chain combines TRBV19 with TRBJ1-2, with 9 bases that match TRBD1. V was pared by 7 bases and J by 1 base, with 19 bases of the junction left unmatched. CDR3 length: 19 residues. CDR1 is LNHDA, CDR2 SQIVND, per germline (reference sequence). The CDR3 bases are TGTGCCAGTACTTCCCCGAGGGGGACAGGGACCCAAATTAACTATGGCTACACCTTC. Its protein is CASTSPRGTGTQINYGYTF.

The chain is built from TRBV9 and TRBJ1-4; perhaps TRBD1 as D (6 bases). CDR3 length: 12 amino acids. Per the germline V gene, CDR1 is SGDLS and CDR2 is YYNGEE. V gave up 5 bases and J gave up 6 bases, with 8 bases separating them. The chain's CDR3 is CASSRTDEKLFF. The CDR3, as DNA: TGTGCCAGCAGTAGGACAGATGAAAAACTGTTTTTT.

The J gene is TRBJ2-3, the V gene TRBV9, with unresolved D. Trimming took 3 bases from V and 6 from J, leaving 5 bases between them. The CDR3 is 11 residues long. CDR1 and CDR2 from the germline V gene are SGDLS and YYNGEE. The CDR3 loop reads CASSAADTQYF. The CDR3 DNA follows: TGTGCCAGCAGCGCCGCGGATACGCAGTATTTT.

V is TRBV9 and J is TRBJ1-1; D gene ambiguous. CDR3 length: 14 residues. Germline V gene data show CDR1 as SGDLS and CDR2 as YYNGEE. The germline V and J ends were trimmed by 2 bases and 0 bases, with 8 bases remaining between them. As DNA, the CDR3 is TGTGCCAGCAGCGTTGGTGCTATGAACACTGAAGCTTTCTTT. This translates into CASSVGAMNTEAFF.

Only a few counts were recorded for this clone. CDR3 residues: CATSTGATAYEQYF. CDR3 DNA sequence: TGTGCCACCAGCACGGGAGCAACGGCCTACGAGCAGTACTTC. The chain carries TRBV15 and TRBJ2-7, with D possibly TRBD2 on 6 matching bases. The V end lost 4 bases, the J end lost 2 bases, and 12 bases lay between the germline ends. This CDR3 spans 14 amino acids. From germline, CDR1 is LNHNV and CDR2 YYDKDF (reference sequence).